A single sample gave rise to the 24 T cell receptor beta chains below, sequenced in a study of T-cell memory formation after mild COVID-19. TCRdb reanalysed the 5' RACE reads using MiXCR and keeps one entry per CDR3 protein. The sample has around 320,000 distinct CDR3 sequences, approximately 15% seen once. Sequenced: PBMCs or a T cell subset sorted from them (not recorded which). Receptor source: a man aged 18 to 30 who had mild COVID-19 (a few samples of this study predate the infection). Cell type and time point are not known.

The chain links TRBV5-5 to TRBJ2-5, with D possibly being TRBD2 (6 bases). Deletions cut 4 bases from V and 4 bases from J, with 17 bases between. CDR3 length: 15 residues. Germline CDR1 and CDR2: SGHKS and YYEKEE (reference sequence). This CDR3 reads CASSPADGSIETQYF. CDR3 DNA: TGTGCCAGCAGCCCGGCCGACGGGAGTATAGAGACCCAGTACTTC.

This chain links TRBV7-9 with TRBJ1-1, with a possible D match to TRBD1 (6 bases). CDR1 SEHNR and CDR2 FQNEAQ come from the germline V gene (reference sequence). The V end lost 2 bases, the J end lost 1 base, and 11 bases lay between the germline ends. The CDR3 extends over 15 amino acids. The CDR3 DNA is TGTGCCAGCAGCTTAACCCCCAGGGGGAACACTGAAGCTTTCTTT. Its protein is CASSLTPRGNTEAFF.

This chain connects TRBV5-1 to TRBJ2-6; D may be TRBD2 (5 bases). Germline CDR1 SGHRS, CDR2 YFSETQ. Deletions cut 4 bases from V and 0 bases from J, with 8 bases between. The CDR3 extends over 15 amino acids. The CDR3 reads CASSPGNSGANVLTF. Written as DNA, the CDR3 is TGCGCCAGCAGCCCGGGGAACTCTGGGGCCAACGTCCTGACTTTC.

J is TRBJ2-1 and V is TRBV20-1; 8 nucleotides agree with TRBD1. CDR3 length: 14 amino acids. V was clipped by 0 bases and J by 9 bases; unmatched bases: 7. Germline CDR1 and CDR2: DFQATT and SNEGSKA (reference sequence). The CDR3 DNA follows: TGCAGTGCTAGAGACGAACAGGGGGTTGGTGAGCAGTTCTTC. Translation: CSARDEQGVGEQFF.

The chain combines TRBV7-9 with TRBJ2-5, with D perhaps TRBD2 (5 bases). Trimming took 5 bases from V and 5 from J, leaving 18 bases between them. The CDR3 loop spans 15 amino acids. CDR1 is SEHNR and CDR2 is FQNEAQ in the germline V gene (reference sequence). CDR3: CASSPPSFKRETQYF. DNA for the CDR3: TGTGCCAGCAGCCCTCCGTCCTTCAAGCGGGAGACCCAGTACTTC.

The V gene is TRBV5-1, the J gene TRBJ2-7, with 7 bases aligning to TRBD2. Losses at the gene ends were 5 bases for V and 5 bases for J; bases not matched to a gene: 10. The CDR3 spans 14 residues. Germline V gene data show CDR1 as SGHRS and CDR2 as YFSETQ. The CDR3 DNA follows: TGCGCCAGCAGTTCGTTCCTCGGGGGGAACGAGCAGTACTTC. Translation gives CASSSFLGGNEQYF. Drawing the rest from reference TRBV5-1 and TRBJ2-7, the complete variable domain is KAGVTQTPRYLIKTRGQQVTLSCSPISGHRSVSWYQQTPGQGLQFLFEYFSETQRNKGNFPGRFSGRQFSNSRSEMNVSTLELGDSALYLCASSSFLGGNEQYFGPGTRLTVT.

This clonotype was recorded many times. The chain employs TRBV4-2 and TRBJ1-4; 9 bases are shared with TRBD1. Germline trimming cut 4 bases from V and 8 bases from J; bases unmatched to any gene: 5. The germline V gene has CDR1 LGHNA and CDR2 YNFKEQ. This CDR3 has 14 amino acids. The chain's CDR3 is CASSPRTGEEKLFF. The CDR3 bases are TGTGCCAGCAGCCCGCGGACAGGGGAGGAAAAACTGTTTTTT.

The sample holds a few counts of this clonotype. The rearrangement uses TRBV15 and TRBJ2-7; D is possibly TRBD1 (6 bases). The CDR3 runs to 15 residues. The V end was cut by 1 base, the J end by 5 bases, with 15 bases between. Germline V gives CDR1 LNHNV, CDR2 YYDKDF (reference sequence). CDR3 bases: TGTGCCACCAGCAGAGCTTATTCAGGGGACGACGAGCAGTACGTC. It encodes CATSRAYSGDDEQYV.

This clonotype was observed a few times. V usage is TRBV12-3 or TRBV12-4 and J usage is TRBJ1-1; D might be TRBD1 (6 bases). This CDR3 has 13 residues. V shed 8 bases and J shed 0 bases, with 10 bases lying between them. Here the CDR3 reads CASGGLMNTEAFF. In nucleotides, the CDR3 is TGTGCCAGCGGGGGGCTTATGAACACTGAAGCTTTCTTT.

V gene TRBV14 combines with J gene TRBJ1-1, with D possibly being TRBD1 (5 bases). Germline lookup yields CDR1 SGHDN and CDR2 FVKESK. Trimming took 2 bases from V and 1 from J, leaving 11 bases between them. The CDR3 runs 15 residues. This CDR3 is CASSQWWGKNTEAFF. DNA of the CDR3: TGTGCCAGCAGCCAATGGTGGGGGAAGAACACTGAAGCTTTCTTT.

The chain combines TRBV15 with TRBJ2-7; 9 bases are shared with TRBD2. CDR3 length: 15 amino acids. Trimming cost V 0 bases and J 5 bases; bases outside gene matches: 5. Germline V gene lookup returns CDR1 LNHNV and CDR2 YYDKDF (reference sequence). The CDR3 spells CATSRDGGGAHEQYF. CDR3 DNA: TGTGCCACCAGCAGAGATGGCGGGGGGGCCCACGAGCAGTACTTC.

This clonotype was observed a handful of times. V gene TRBV18 combines with J gene TRBJ2-5; possibly TRBD2 for D (7 bases). Germline V lookup: CDR1 KGHSH, CDR2 LQKENI. The length of the CDR3 is 16 residues. V lost 0 bases to trimming and J lost 0 bases, with 11 bases between them. CDR3: CASSPPGGTHQETQYF. DNA for the CDR3: TGTGCCAGCTCACCACCGGGGGGGACACACCAAGAGACCCAGTACTTC. Variable domain in full (rest from reference TRBV18 and TRBJ2-5): NAGVMQNPRHLVRRRGQEARLRCSPMKGHSHVYWYRQLPEEGLKFMVYLQKENIIDESGMPKERFSAEFPKEGPSILRIQQVVRGDSAAYFCASSPPGGTHQETQYFGPGTRLLVL.

This chain uses TRBV5-6 with TRBJ2-7, with D perhaps matching TRBD1 (6 bases). V lost 0 bases and J 3 bases, leaving 7 bases between the germline ends. There are 13 residues in the CDR3. Germline V CDR1 and CDR2: SGHDT, YYEEEE. CDR3 sequence: CASSLAGVYEQYV. DNA for the CDR3: TGTGCCAGCAGCTTGGCAGGGGTCTACGAGCAGTACGTC.

This clonotype was seen a handful of times. The chain links TRBV27 to TRBJ1-3; D ambiguous. This CDR3 contains 11 residues. The V and J ends lost 7 bases and 4 bases respectively, with 5 bases between them. Germline assignment: CDR1 MNHEY and CDR2 SMNVEV (reference sequence). CDR3 in amino acids: CASIMGNTIYF. CDR3 DNA sequence: TGTGCCAGCATAATGGGAAACACCATATATTTT.

This clonotype was seen a few times. The rearrangement links TRBV5-5 to TRBJ1-2, with 10 bases lining up with TRBD1. CDR3 length: 15 amino acids. The ends lost 4 bases at V and 3 bases at J; junction bases unmatched: 6. Germline lookup yields CDR1 SGHKS and CDR2 YYEKEE (reference sequence). In nucleotides, the CDR3 is TGTGCCAGCAGCGGGGGACAGGGGCTTTACTATGGCTACACCTTC. Its protein product is CASSGGQGLYYGYTF.

V and J are TRBV6-2 or TRBV6-3 and TRBJ2-5; D is unresolved. Germline lookup yields CDR1 MNHEY and CDR2 SVGEGT. The CDR3 spans 14 residues. V was trimmed by 1 base and J by 5 bases, leaving 11 bases between them. This chain's CDR3 is CASSYWTASETQYF. CDR3 sequence (DNA): TGTGCCAGCAGTTACTGGACCGCCTCTGAGACCCAGTACTTC.

Details on this clonotype: It may be a read error: a sequence one base away is much more abundant. The V call is TRBV6-5, the J call TRBJ2-3, with D possibly being TRBD2 (6 bases). The CDR3 spans 16 residues. Germline V gene data show CDR1 as MNHEY and CDR2 as SVGAGI. CDR3 DNA sequence: TGTGCCAGCAGTCACTCCGGGGGAGGCCCACAAGATACGCAGTATTTT. Translation gives CASSHSGGGPQDTQYF.

Only a few counts were recorded for this clonotype. The rearrangement links TRBV5-1 to TRBJ1-1; possible D gene TRBD1, 6 bases. Germline lookup yields CDR1 SGHRS and CDR2 YFSETQ. The CDR3 contains 15 residues. Trimming cost V 4 bases and J 4 bases, with 17 bases left between them. This CDR3 is CASSPGTPRGTEAFF. In DNA, the CDR3 is TGCGCCAGCAGCCCCGGGACACCCAGGGGCACTGAAGCTTTCTTT.

Many counts were recorded for this clonotype. The chain joins TRBV7-3 to TRBJ2-2; D not resolved. Germline assignment: CDR1 SGHTA and CDR2 FQGTGA. V was shortened by 1 base and J by 6 bases, with 6 bases between the two germline ends. The CDR3 length is 13 residues. CDR3 sequence: CASSLRRSGELFF. The DNA for the CDR3 is TGTGCCAGCAGCTTAAGGCGGTCCGGGGAGCTGTTTTTT.

This clonotype was seen more than once but under ten times. The gene calls are TRBV7-2 and TRBJ1-5; D not certain. Per the germline V gene, CDR1 is SGHTA and CDR2 is FQGNSA. Deletions cut 1 base from V and 3 bases from J, with 10 bases between. The length of the CDR3 is 15 residues. CDR3 region: CASSLVGGNNQPQHF. The DNA for the CDR3 is TGTGCCAGCAGCTTAGTGGGCGGGAACAATCAGCCCCAGCATTTT.

The chain recombines TRBV5-8 with TRBJ1-5, with D possibly TRBD1 on 5 matching bases. Germline V lookup: CDR1 SGHTS, CDR2 YDEGEE. V was cut by 0 bases and J by 6 bases, with 13 bases left in between. The CDR3 is made up of 15 amino acids. The CDR3 DNA reads as TGTGCCAGCAGCTTGGGGGGCAGGGAGGGTCAGCCCCAGCATTTT. This encodes CASSLGGREGQPQHF. Drawing the rest from reference TRBV5-8 and TRBJ1-5, the complete variable domain is EAGVTQSPTHLIKTRGQQATLRCSPISGHTSVYWYQQALGLGLQFLLWYDEGEERNRGNFPPRFSGRQFPNYSSELNVNALELEDSALYLCASSLGGREGQPQHFGDGTRLSIL.

This clonotype was seen more than once but under ten times. This chain joins TRBV7-2 and TRBJ2-7; D unclear. The CDR3 totals 14 residues. Germline CDR1 is SGHTA and CDR2 is FQGNSA. Trimming cost V 5 bases and J 6 bases, with 17 bases left between them. The CDR3 is CASSATQERFEQYV. The CDR3 DNA follows: TGTGCCAGCAGCGCAACCCAGGAGAGGTTCGAGCAGTACGTC.

The chain employs TRBV29-1 and TRBJ2-5, with 11 nucleotides matching TRBD1. Germline CDR1 SQVTM, CDR2 ANQGSEA. The J segment lost 4 bases and the V segment lost 6 bases, leaving 10 bases of the junction unmatched. The CDR3 runs 15 residues. The DNA of the CDR3 is TGCAGCGTGGACAGGGGGCAATCTACCGGAGAGACCCAGTACTTC. It is translated as CSVDRGQSTGETQYF.

This rearrangement joins TRBV3-1 to TRBJ2-1; the D is unclear. The CDR3 contains 15 residues. From germline, CDR1 is LGHDT and CDR2 YNNKEL (reference sequence). Trimming took off 0 bases at V and 4 bases at J, with 10 bases between the two ends. The CDR3 spells CASSQDRALYNEQFF. CDR3 DNA: TGTGCCAGCAGCCAAGATCGGGCCCTTTACAATGAGCAGTTCTTC.